Presented here are 10 T cell receptor beta chains from one specimen sequenced in a study of T cell repertoires in cytomegalovirus infection. TCRdb independently ran MiXCR on the reads; one entry per CDR3 protein. The data contain fewer than 550,000 distinct CDR3 sequences, approximately 15% of them singletons. The sequenced sample was CD8+ T cells from PBMCs. The receptors were sampled from a human donor in good health (CMV status not recorded). Some clones in this sample may be carry-over from other donors' samples.

The chain has TRBV19 and TRBJ2-1; D is ambiguous. The CDR3 is 15 amino acids. Trimming cost V 5 bases and J 8 bases, with 19 bases left between them. In germline, CDR1 is LNHDA, CDR2 SQIVND (reference sequence). CDR3 DNA: TGTGCCAGTAGTCCCCGTGGACGGATTTACGATGAGCAGTTCTTC. Amino acids: CASSPRGRIYDEQFF.

This clonotype was counted a few times. The rearrangement links TRBV12-3 or TRBV12-4 to TRBJ2-2; D is perhaps TRBD2 (6 bases). V was pared by 3 bases and J by 4 bases, with 12 bases between. The CDR3 totals 15 residues. The CDR3 bases are TGTGCCAGCAGTTTGGGGGGAGATGGCACCGGGGAGCTGTTTTTT. This gives the protein CASSLGGDGTGELFF.

This clonotype showed up many times. The CDR3 reads CASSIRTGGLRFVGPEAFF. CDR3 nucleotides: TGTGCCAGTAGTATAAGGACAGGGGGCTTAAGGTTTGTCGGACCTGAAGCTTTCTTT. The J gene is TRBJ1-1, the V gene TRBV19, with 11 bases matching TRBD1. The V and J ends lost 2 bases and 6 bases, in that order; junction bases with no gene match: 17. CDR1 is LNHDA, CDR2 SQIVND, per germline (reference sequence). The CDR3 consists of 19 residues.

This chain links TRBV20-1 with TRBJ2-7, with D maybe TRBD2 (6 bases). Germline V lookup: CDR1 DFQATT, CDR2 SNEGSKA (reference sequence). Trimming removed 0 bases from V and 2 bases from J, with 14 bases in between. The CDR3 length is 15 residues. The CDR3 bases are TGCAGTGCTAGAGATCTGGGCGGGACTGCCTACGAGCAGTACTTC. As protein: CSARDLGGTAYEQYF.

This clonotype occurred many times. The genes are TRBV7-3 and TRBJ2-3; possibly TRBD2 for D (6 bases). This CDR3 contains 14 residues. The V gene's germline CDR1 is SGHTA and CDR2 FQGTGA. V was clipped by 1 base and J by 4 bases, with 9 bases between them. The CDR3 loop is CASSLSGTADTQYF. The CDR3 DNA reads as TGTGCCAGCAGCTTAAGCGGGACCGCAGATACGCAGTATTTT.

This clonotype was counted at least ten times. The chain links TRBV7-8 to TRBJ2-7; possibly TRBD1 or TRBD2 for D (7 bases each). The CDR3 covers 15 residues. CDR1 SGHVS and CDR2 FQNEAQ come from the germline V gene. V was trimmed by 1 base and J by 2 bases, leaving 12 bases between them. This chain's CDR3 is CASSLGAGGAYEQYF. CDR3 DNA sequence: TGTGCCAGCAGCTTAGGAGCAGGGGGGGCCTACGAGCAGTACTTC.

The chain has TRBV5-1 and TRBJ1-1; D might be TRBD1 (6 bases). Trimming removed 2 bases at V and 3 bases at J, with 14 bases between. CDR3 length: 15 amino acids. Germline CDR1 is SGHRS and CDR2 is YFSETQ. CDR3 region: CASSFRGQADTEAFF. The DNA for the CDR3 is TGCGCCAGCAGCTTCCGGGGGCAGGCGGACACTGAAGCTTTCTTT.

This clonotype was detected only a few times. The chain is built from TRBV19 and TRBJ2-3, with D perhaps matching TRBD2 (5 bases). V gave up 6 bases and J gave up 1 base, with 8 bases separating them. The germline CDR1 and CDR2 sequences are LNHDA and SQIVND (reference sequence). This CDR3 comprises 13 residues. DNA for the CDR3: TGTGCCAGTAGAGAGGGCGGCACAGATACGCAGTATTTT. Protein product: CASREGGTDTQYF.

This clonotype was picked up a small number of times. The chain is built from TRBV5-4 and TRBJ1-2; D ambiguous. V shed 3 bases and J shed 6 bases, with 6 bases lying between them. The germline gives CDR1 SGHNT, CDR2 YYREEE (reference sequence). The CDR3 length is 11 residues. The CDR3 region is CASSSSNGYTF. The CDR3 DNA follows: TGTGCCAGCAGCTCGTCGAATGGCTACACCTTC.

The rearrangement joins TRBV7-2 to TRBJ1-2; tentative D call: TRBD1 (6 bases). There are 13 residues in the CDR3. V lost 0 bases and J 4 bases, leaving 6 bases between the germline ends. Germline V gene lookup returns CDR1 SGHTA and CDR2 FQGNSA. The CDR3 region is CASSLADSYGYTF. CDR3 sequence (DNA): TGTGCCAGCAGCTTAGCGGACAGCTATGGCTACACCTTC. The whole variable domain, filled in from reference TRBV7-2 and TRBJ1-2, reads GAGVSQSPSNKVTEKGKDVELRCDPISGHTALYWYRQSLGQGLEFLIYFQGNSAPDKSGLPSDRFSAERTGGSVSTLTIQRTQQEDSAVYLCASSLADSYGYTFGSGTRLTVV.